This T cell receptor beta chain was documented in a study of T cell responses to AZD1222 COVID-19 vaccine. Study findings and constraints: The donors showed a predominance of white British ancestry and of females, with possible underestimation of clonal diversity.

The trim removed 7 bases at V and 0 bases at J, leaving 1 base unmatched. The CDR3 length is 14 residues. Looked up from germline, CDR1 is SNHLY and CDR2 is FYNNEI. With respect to this clone: Its target is not known.

Sequenced by immunoSEQ multiplex PCR; TCRdb stores in-frame clones only, minus some. The profile shows around 100,000 clones, roughly 91% of them singletons. This rearrangement joins TRBV2 to TRBJ1-4; 8 bases are a match to TRBD1. The sequencing here drew on peripheral blood, taken on day 0 of AZD1222 vaccination. The TCR sequence derives from an adult in good health. The CDR3 loop reads CASTDRATNEKLFF. CDR3 in DNA: TGTGCCAGCACGGACAGGGCAACTAATGAAAAACTGTTTTTT.